Shown below are 8 T cell receptor beta chains from a single sample sequenced in a study of blood T cells in healthy people across ages. A second PCR, run for about 7 to 11 cycles, used a sample-barcoded 5' primer plus a J-beta primer mix. One entry per CDR3 protein, called by TCRdb with MiXCR from the 5' RACE reads. The table has roughly 800,000 distinct CDR3 sequences, about 37% seen once. Sample: blood. These receptors were collected from a man aged 18 to 30 in good health.

This clonotype came up a few times. The V and J genes are TRBV29-1 and TRBJ1-2, with no clear D. The CDR3 has 13 residues. From germline, CDR1 is SQVTM and CDR2 ANQGSEA. The V and J ends lost 3 bases and 1 base respectively, with 9 bases between them. The CDR3, as DNA: TGCAGCGTTGATACCGGGGTTAACTATGGCTACACCTTC. Amino acids: CSVDTGVNYGYTF.

This clonotype occurred a few times. V and J are TRBV27 and TRBJ1-1; D may be TRBD1 (5 bases). Between the trimmed V and J ends, which lost 5 bases and 0 bases, there was a span of 10 bases. Germline V gene data show CDR1 as MNHEY and CDR2 as SMNVEV (reference sequence). The CDR3 consists of 14 residues. The CDR3 reads CASSPNRMNTEAFF. CDR3 bases: TGTGCCAGCAGTCCGAACAGGATGAACACTGAAGCTTTCTTT.

V gene TRBV7-9 combines with J gene TRBJ1-1, with D possibly matching TRBD1 (5 bases). From germline, CDR1 is SEHNR and CDR2 FQNEAQ (reference sequence). This CDR3 has 8 amino acids. The CDR3 here is CATEGAFF. Written as DNA, the CDR3 is TGTGCTACCGAGGGGGCTTTCTTT.

This chain joins TRBV20-1 and TRBJ2-2; TRBD1 or TRBD2 may be the D gene (5 bases each). Trimming removed 4 bases from V and 6 bases from J, with 15 bases in between. Germline assignment: CDR1 DFQATT and CDR2 SNEGSKA (reference sequence). CDR3 length equals 14 residues. The CDR3 DNA reads as TGCAGTGCTAAACCCGGGGCCGACGCCGGGGAGCTGTTTTTT. This gives the protein CSAKPGADAGELFF.

The chain couples TRBV3-1 to TRBJ1-1; a weak D match, TRBD1 (6 bases). The germline V and J ends were trimmed by 6 bases and 3 bases, with 17 bases remaining between them. Looked up from germline, CDR1 is LGHDT and CDR2 is YNNKEL (reference sequence). This CDR3 contains 15 residues. The CDR3 is CASSSRGTLHTEAFF. The CDR3, as DNA: TGTGCCAGCAGTTCACGCGGGACACTGCACACTGAAGCTTTCTTT.

This clonotype is a singleton in its sample. The rearrangement uses TRBV4-3 and TRBJ1-6; perhaps TRBD1 as D (5 bases). Germline V gene data show CDR1 as LGHNA and CDR2 as YSLEER. The CDR3 has 17 amino acids. Trimming took 0 bases from V and 3 from J, leaving 12 bases between them. The chain's CDR3 is CASSQDLGGFYNSPLHF. Written as DNA, the CDR3 is TGCGCCAGCAGCCAAGATCTCGGGGGATTCTATAATTCACCCCTCCACTTT.

This clonotype was detected many times. This chain joins TRBV11-2 and TRBJ2-5, with D possibly matching TRBD1 (5 bases). CDR1 is SGHAT and CDR2 is FQNNGV in the germline V gene. This CDR3 is built from 13 residues. The V end was cut by 1 base, the J end by 5 bases, with 8 bases between. The CDR3 bases are TGTGCCAGCAGCTTAGGACAGTCGGAGACCCAGTACTTC. Translation gives CASSLGQSETQYF.

The rearrangement joins TRBV15 to TRBJ1-2, with 7 bases lining up with TRBD1. V trimming: 1 base; J trimming: 3 bases; junction bases outside the gene matches: 5. Germline CDR1 reads LNHNV; CDR2 reads YYDKDF (reference sequence). The CDR3 contains 15 residues. CDR3 sequence (DNA): TGTGCCACCAGCAGAGGTCAGGGGGGCGACTATGGCTACACCTTC. It codes for CATSRGQGGDYGYTF.